This entry lists 5 T cell receptor beta chains sequenced from one sample in a study of radiotherapy plus CTLA-4 blockade in lung cancer listed by TCRdb under 2018. Receptors were amplified or captured by the immunoSEQ multiplex PCR assay. TCRdb's version of the immuneACCESS table is confined to in-frame rearrangements and falls short of the full clone set. An unresolved V gene accounts for under half of the shortfall where checked; the remainder is of unknown origin. This sample is represented by 90,000 or so clones; around four fifths of them were singletons. The top ten clonotypes cover 0.84% of the sample. This material consisted of peripheral blood, taken from a patient treated with radiotherapy plus ipilimumab. The receptors come from a human donor with non-small cell lung cancer who had stable disease on radiotherapy plus ipilimumab.

The chain combines TRBV11-2 with TRBJ1-1, with D possibly matching TRBD1 (6 bases). Germline loops: CDR1 SGHAT, CDR2 FQNNGV. The CDR3 has 17 residues. Trimming left V 0 bases short and J 0 bases short, with 14 bases between. The CDR3 spells CASSLELEDRLNTEAFF. CDR3 coding DNA: TGTGCCAGCAGCTTAGAATTAGAGGACAGACTGAACACTGAAGCTTTCTTT.

The chain recombines TRBV28 with TRBJ1-2; D possibly corresponds to TRBD1 (5 bases). The CDR3 runs to 14 residues. The V end lost 5 bases, the J end lost 7 bases, and 17 bases lay between the germline ends. Germline CDR1 and CDR2: MDHEN and SYDVKM. Here the CDR3 DNA reads TGTGCCAGCAGTCCCCGGTTAAGGGGCGCTGGCTACACCTTC. Protein: CASSPRLRGAGYTF.

This clone was found a few times. The CDR3 is CSVNRGESYEQYF. The DNA of the CDR3 is TGCAGCGTTAACAGGGGGGAATCCTACGAGCAGTACTTC. The chain joins TRBV29-1 to TRBJ2-7; TRBD1 aligns across 8 bases. CDR3 size: 13 residues. V was clipped by 5 bases and J by 1 base; unmatched bases: 4. The germline V gene has CDR1 SQVTM and CDR2 ANQGSEA.

Only a few counts were recorded for this clone. The V gene is TRBV6-1, the J gene TRBJ2-5; TRBD1 matches 11 bases. Germline V lookup: CDR1 MNHNS, CDR2 SASEGT. J lost 4 bases, V lost 3 bases, and 4 bases had no gene match. The CDR3 sequence is 15 residues long. This CDR3 reads CASSEQGQGGETQYF. DNA of the CDR3: TGTGCCAGCAGTGAGCAGGGACAGGGGGGAGAGACCCAGTACTTC.

This clone appeared once. The chain has TRBV5-6 and TRBJ1-2; tentative D call: TRBD1 (6 bases). Trimming shortened V by 4 bases and J by 4 bases, and 23 bases separated the two germline ends. Per germline, CDR1 SGHDT and CDR2 YYEEEE. This CDR3 spans 17 amino acids. CDR3 region: CASSEGVGGAGFYGYTF. The DNA for the CDR3 is TGTGCCAGCAGCGAGGGTGTCGGGGGCGCCGGGTTCTATGGCTACACCTTC.